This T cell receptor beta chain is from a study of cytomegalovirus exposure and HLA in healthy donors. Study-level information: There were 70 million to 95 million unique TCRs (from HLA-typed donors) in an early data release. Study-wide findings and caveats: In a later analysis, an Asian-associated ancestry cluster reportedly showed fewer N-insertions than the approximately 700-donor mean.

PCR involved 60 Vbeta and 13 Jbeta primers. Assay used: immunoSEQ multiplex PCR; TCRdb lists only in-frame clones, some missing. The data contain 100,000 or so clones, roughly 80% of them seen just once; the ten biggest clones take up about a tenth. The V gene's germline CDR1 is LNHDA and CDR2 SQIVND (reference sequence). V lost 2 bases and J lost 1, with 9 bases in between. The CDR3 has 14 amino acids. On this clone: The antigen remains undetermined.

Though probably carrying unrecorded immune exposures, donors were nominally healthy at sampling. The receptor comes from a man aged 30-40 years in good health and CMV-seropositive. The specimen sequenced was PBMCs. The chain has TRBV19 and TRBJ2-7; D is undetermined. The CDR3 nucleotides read TGTGCCAGTAGTATACCAGGAAAGTCCTACGAGCAGTACTTC. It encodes CASSIPGKSYEQYF.